The sequence of this TCR beta chain was determined in a study of technical replicates of blood from several donors (dated by TCRdb to the late 2010s). A word on this clone: This receptor's antigen is unknown. It has no much larger one-base neighbor in the sample; base qualities were not kept.

Library method: the immunoSEQ multiplex PCR assay. The source is immuneACCESS, and TCRdb retained only in-frame sequences with V and J called. Part of the clones is not carried over; for the studies checked, unresolved V genes explain less than half of this, and the remainder is unexplained. The sample table shows about 64,000 clones, and 80% to 90% are seen once. 5% to 6% of the sample lies in the top ten. In the germline V gene, CDR1 corresponds to LGHNA and CDR2 to YNFKEQ. From the cysteine through the phenylalanine, the CDR3 covers 14 amino acids. The only DNA kept is the CDR3, 42 bases in frame from the first base. V and J are trimmed by 5 bases and 3 bases, and the gene matches miss 6 bases of the junction.

The material sequenced was PBMCs. The sequence was obtained from a human donor in good health. Some clones in this sample may be carry-over from other donors' samples. In this chain, TRBV4-2 is recombined with TRBJ2-5; the central 7 bases match TRBD1. At the DNA level, the sequence is TGTGCCAGCAGCTTCCCGGGACAGAAAGAGACCCAGTACTTC. Translated, it reads CASSFPGQKETQYF.